Given below is one T cell receptor beta chain in context. The antigen is not known. At one of its ends the junction is not consistent with the germline gene, which may arise from a read error. Whoever was chosen for sequencing had shown CD8+CD57+ cell expansion by flow cytometry. Each patient carried a diagnosis of severe acquired aplastic anemia. Therapy had not been given to patients before blood sampling. The sample originates from a study of CD8+CD57+ T cells in acquired aplastic anemia. Study-wide points: With respect to CD8+ Simpson's diversity, patients and controls did not differ significantly. Comparison of patients with controls identified around 28 shared CD8+ CDR3 sequences.

Per germline, CDR1 DFQATT and CDR2 SNEGSKA (reference sequence). There are 13 residues in the CDR3. The template for TCR beta VDJ and CDR3 sequence profiling was genomic DNA. Each CDR3 protein is one row after TCRdb ran MiXCR on the reads. The sample lists about 40,000 distinct CDR3 sequences, 63% occurring once. The rearrangement links TRBV20-1 to TRBJ1-1; D is unresolved. This clonotype was sampled from a human donor with aplastic anemia. Specimen: sorted CD4+, CD8+, or CD8+CD57+ T cells (not recorded which) from PBMCs. Here the CDR3 DNA reads TGCAGTGCCCGGCAGGCTGACGGCACTGAAGCTTCCTTT. Translated, it gives CSARQADGTEASF.